These 10 T cell receptor beta chains came from one sample sequenced in a study of control samples from healthy donors and cancer patients. This table comes from immunoSEQ multiplex PCR, and its TCRdb copy is limited to in-frame clones, with some not included. The sample has approximately 97,000 clones, over 85% seen once. Sequencing was performed on blood. Receptors were obtained from a human donor in good health. The donor label of this sample is uncertain.

This clone was found a few times. The rearrangement links TRBV24-1 to TRBJ2-7; D gene uncertain. The CDR3 is 13 amino acids. V shed 0 bases and J shed 3 bases, with 5 bases lying between them. Germline V gene lookup returns CDR1 KGHDR and CDR2 SFDVKD. The chain's CDR3 is CATSDLNSYEQYF. Written as DNA, the CDR3 is TGTGCCACCAGTGATTTGAACAGCTACGAGCAGTACTTC.

The chain recombines TRBV5-1 with TRBJ2-3; D uncertain. The CDR3 runs to 15 residues. From germline, CDR1 is SGHRS and CDR2 YFSETQ. Trimming cost V 0 bases and J 0 bases, with 8 bases left between them. In DNA, the CDR3 is TGCGCCAGCAGCTTGGATCCCTCTAGCACAGATACGCAGTATTTT. Its translation: CASSLDPSSTDTQYF.

The rearrangement joins TRBV19 to TRBJ2-1; D may correspond to TRBD1 or TRBD2 (6 bases each). This CDR3 is 16 amino acids long. Germline-derived CDR1 and CDR2 are LNHDA and SQIVND (reference sequence). V lost 3 bases and J lost 5, with 17 bases in between. Written as DNA, the CDR3 is TGTGCCAGTAGTATTATCCGGGACGGGGGCCACAATGAGCAGTTCTTC. Translating gives CASSIIRDGGHNEQFF.

This clone appeared once. The chain combines TRBV27 with TRBJ2-5; a possible D gene is TRBD1 (6 bases). Trimming removed 4 bases from V and 2 bases from J, with 14 bases in between. This CDR3 contains 15 residues. The germline gives CDR1 MNHEY, CDR2 SMNVEV (reference sequence). The CDR3, as DNA: TGTGCCAGCAGTTCCACTCCCGGACAGCAAGAGACCCAGTACTTC. Its protein is CASSSTPGQQETQYF.

The V call is TRBV25-1, the J call TRBJ1-4; no definite D call. The V gene lost 4 bases and the J gene lost 7 bases, with 13 bases spanning the gap. The CDR3 has 14 amino acids. The germline CDR1 and CDR2 sequences are MGHDK and SYGVNS. For the CDR3, the DNA is TGTGCCAGCAGTGGGCCGGGCCAAGGTGAAAAACTGTTTTTT. Translation gives CASSGPGQGEKLFF. The full variable domain, its missing parts supplied by reference TRBV25-1 and TRBJ1-4, is EADIYQTPRYLVIGTGKKITLECSQTMGHDKMYWYQQDPGMELHLIHYSYGVNSTEKGDLSSESTVSRIRTEHFPLTLESARPSHTSQYLCASSGPGQGEKLFFGSGTQLSVL.

This clone was picked up a small number of times. V is TRBV5-6 and J is TRBJ1-6; tentative D call: TRBD1 (6 bases). Trimming cost V 0 bases and J 9 bases, with 13 bases left between them. The CDR3 contains 15 residues. CDR1 and CDR2 from the germline V gene are SGHDT and YYEEEE. The CDR3 region has the DNA TGTGCCAGCAGCTTGGGAACAGGGAGCCCTTCACCCCTCCACTTT. It translates to CASSLGTGSPSPLHF.

The chain couples TRBV5-5 to TRBJ2-6; D is perhaps TRBD2 (5 bases). The V and J ends lost 0 bases and 2 bases respectively, with 12 bases between them. This CDR3 has 17 amino acids. Per the germline V gene, CDR1 is SGHKS and CDR2 is YYEKEE (reference sequence). The chain's CDR3 is CASSLVSAGTGANVLTF. CDR3 nucleotides: TGTGCCAGCAGCTTGGTGTCAGCCGGGACTGGGGCCAACGTCCTGACTTTC.

The CDR3: CASSLLGRLAEAFF. As DNA, the CDR3 is TGTGCCAGCAGCTTACTGGGACGGCTCGCTGAAGCTTTCTTT. The gene calls are TRBV7-8 and TRBJ1-1; D may be TRBD1 (5 bases). CDR1 is SGHVS and CDR2 is FQNEAQ in the germline V gene. V was trimmed by 2 bases and J by 6 bases, leaving 13 bases between them. The CDR3 has 14 amino acids.

V gene TRBV4-3 combines with J gene TRBJ1-4; no firm D call. This CDR3 is built from 15 residues. Deletions cut 0 bases from V and 5 bases from J, with 10 bases between. Germline V gene data show CDR1 as LGHNA and CDR2 as YSLEER. CDR3 in amino acids: CASSQELADNEKLFF. The CDR3 coding sequence is TGCGCCAGCAGCCAAGAATTGGCGGACAATGAAAAACTGTTTTTT.

This clone has just one count. The V call is TRBV6-5, the J call TRBJ2-1; TRBD2 is a possible D gene (5 bases). The CDR3 runs to 14 residues. Germline-derived CDR1 and CDR2 are MNHEY and SVGAGI. Between the trimmed V and J ends, which lost 7 bases and 6 bases, there was a span of 16 bases. The CDR3 here is CASTGRWGANEQFF. CDR3 nucleotides: TGTGCCAGCACAGGAAGATGGGGAGCCAATGAGCAGTTCTTC.